This TCR beta chain was recorded in a study of blood T cell repertoires in COVID-19. V was trimmed by 7 bases and J by 1 base, leaving 9 bases between them. The CDR3 is 13 residues long. Data came from immunoSEQ multiplex PCR; TCRdb stores just in-frame clones and leaves some out. The sample gives approximately 140,000 clones, about 90% of which show up once; approximately 6.1% is in the top ten. The rearrangement uses TRBV12-3 or TRBV12-4 and TRBJ2-3, with TRBD2 as a possible D gene (6 bases). The sample was peripheral blood. The sequence was obtained from an elderly man with acute or convalescent COVID-19. This chain's CDR3 is CASNWGGTDTQYF. The CDR3 DNA reads as TGTGCCAGCAACTGGGGGGGCACAGATACGCAGTATTTT.